The 26 T cell receptor beta chains listed next were all sequenced from one sample in a study of T cell responses to AZD1222 COVID-19 vaccine. This table comes from immunoSEQ multiplex PCR, and its TCRdb copy is limited to in-frame clones, with some not included. The data contain 110,000 or so clones, about four fifths of them singletons. Sample: peripheral blood, taken on day 0 of AZD1222 vaccination. The source of these receptors is an adult in good health.

This clone was counted once. DNA of the CDR3: TGTGCCAGCAGCTTAGGGGTGTTATCGCAGTATTTT. It codes for CASSLGVLSQYF. The chain is built from TRBV7-9 and TRBJ2-3; D unclear. The length of the CDR3 is 12 residues. With 1 base removed from V and 10 bases from J, the gap between germline ends came to 9 bases. Germline V gene lookup returns CDR1 SEHNR and CDR2 FQNEAQ (reference sequence).

The chain uses TRBV5-1 and TRBJ1-1; D unclear. Trimming left V 2 bases short and J 0 bases short, with 8 bases between. This CDR3 spans 14 amino acids. Germline assignment: CDR1 SGHRS and CDR2 YFSETQ. CDR3 protein: CASSFTVMNTEAFF. CDR3 sequence (DNA): TGCGCCAGCAGCTTCACAGTGATGAACACTGAAGCTTTCTTT.

The chain combines TRBV14 with TRBJ2-1; maybe TRBD2 (7 bases). The length of the CDR3 is 19 residues. Trimming removed 0 bases at V and 0 bases at J, with 18 bases between. Germline CDR1 reads SGHDN; CDR2 reads FVKESK. The CDR3 bases are TGTGCCAGCAGCCAAGAGACGGGGGGCTCCCCGAGCTCCTACAATGAGCAGTTCTTC. Protein: CASSQETGGSPSSYNEQFF.

The V and J genes are TRBV5-1 and TRBJ1-4, with TRBD1 as a possible D gene (6 bases). Trimming stripped 4 bases from V and 5 bases from J, with 12 bases between. Per germline, CDR1 SGHRS and CDR2 YFSETQ. The length of the CDR3 is 14 residues. DNA for the CDR3: TGCGCCAGCAGCCCAGGACAGCTAAATGAAAAACTGTTTTTT. The encoded protein is CASSPGQLNEKLFF.

The chain joins TRBV6-5 to TRBJ1-2; D remains ambiguous. The germline gives CDR1 MNHEY, CDR2 SVGAGI. Trimming removed 0 bases from V and 8 bases from J, with 13 bases in between. This CDR3 comprises 14 residues. The DNA of the CDR3 is TGTGCCAGCAGTTACTCGAAGGTTGTGGGGGGCTACACCTTC. Protein sequence: CASSYSKVVGGYTF.

The rearrangement joins TRBV5-1 to TRBJ1-1; D possibly corresponds to TRBD1 (5 bases). CDR1 is SGHRS and CDR2 is YFSETQ in the germline V gene. V lost 0 bases and J 1 base, leaving 7 bases between the germline ends. This CDR3 spans 14 amino acids. Here the CDR3 reads CASSLDGQNTEAFF. The DNA for the CDR3 is TGCGCCAGCAGCTTGGATGGACAGAACACTGAAGCTTTCTTT. The full variable domain, its missing parts supplied by reference TRBV5-1 and TRBJ1-1, is KAGVTQTPRYLIKTRGQQVTLSCSPISGHRSVSWYQQTPGQGLQFLFEYFSETQRNKGNFPGRFSGRQFSNSRSEMNVSTLELGDSALYLCASSLDGQNTEAFFGQGTRLTVV.

The chain joins TRBV12-5 to TRBJ2-7; D is ambiguous. The length of the CDR3 is 15 residues. Germline values: CDR1 LGHNT, CDR2 FRNRAP. V lost 0 bases, J lost 4 bases, and 13 bases lay in between. This CDR3 reads CASGLVVGPKYEQYF. DNA of the CDR3: TGTGCTAGTGGTTTGGTAGTCGGGCCCAAGTACGAGCAGTACTTC.

V is TRBV19 and J is TRBJ1-2; D may be TRBD1 (6 bases). The germline V gene has CDR1 LNHDA and CDR2 SQIVND (reference sequence). V lost 3 bases and J lost 7, with 18 bases in between. The CDR3 spans 15 residues. The CDR3 DNA sequence: TGTGCCAGTAGTATTAGTTCGGGAGGGGGTCGTGGCTACACCTTC. Protein product: CASSISSGGGRGYTF.

The count of this clone is one. The chain joins TRBV15 to TRBJ1-1; tentatively, D is TRBD1 (6 bases). The CDR3 covers 13 residues. CDR1 is LNHNV, CDR2 YYDKDF, per germline (reference sequence). Trimming removed 3 bases from V and 4 bases from J, with 9 bases in between. CDR3 region: CATSSEGGTEAFF. In nucleotides, the CDR3 is TGTGCCACCAGCAGTGAGGGGGGCACTGAAGCTTTCTTT.

The chain combines TRBV30 with TRBJ2-2, with 14 bases identical to TRBD2. The CDR3 loop spans 20 amino acids. Trimming cost V 0 bases and J 1 base; bases outside gene matches: 10. CDR1 is GTSNPN, CDR2 SVGIG, per germline (reference sequence). This CDR3 reads CAWSVRGLAGGKRNTGELFF. CDR3 bases: TGTGCCTGGAGTGTACGAGGACTAGCGGGGGGTAAGCGGAACACCGGGGAGCTGTTTTTT.

The gene calls are TRBV7-9 and TRBJ2-7; perhaps TRBD2 as D (5 bases). CDR3 length: 14 residues. CDR1 is SEHNR and CDR2 is FQNEAQ in the germline V gene (reference sequence). Trimming pared 1 base from V and 2 bases from J, leaving 9 bases between. For the CDR3, the DNA is TGTGCCAGCAGCTTAGGGAGGCCCACCTACGAGCAGTACTTC. This gives the protein CASSLGRPTYEQYF.

This sequence joins TRBV10-1 and TRBJ1-4; no reliable D call. From germline, CDR1 is WNHNN and CDR2 SYGVQD (reference sequence). The CDR3 spans 16 residues. V was clipped by 2 bases and J by 0 bases, with 10 bases between them. Written as DNA, the CDR3 is TGCGCCAGCAGTGAGGGACGGGGAGCAACTAATGAAAAACTGTTTTTT. Protein sequence: CASSEGRGATNEKLFF.

This clone has only one observation. Other DNA sequences within the sample encode an identical CDR3. The chain combines TRBV5-1 with TRBJ1-2; D gene unclear. V lost 0 bases to trimming and J lost 2 bases, with 5 bases between them. The germline V gene encodes CDR1 SGHRS and CDR2 YFSETQ. The CDR3 runs to 13 residues. The CDR3 protein is CASSLDGNYGYTF. CDR3 DNA sequence: TGCGCCAGCAGCTTGGACGGAAACTATGGCTACACCTTC.

The chain is built from TRBV7-8 and TRBJ2-3; TRBD1 matches 8 bases. V shed 5 bases and J 2 bases; nucleotides not matched to a gene: 9. CDR3 length equals 16 residues. Germline CDR1 SGHVS, CDR2 FQNEAQ. CDR3 sequence: CASSQRQGMATDTQYF. CDR3 bases: TGTGCCAGCAGCCAGAGACAGGGGATGGCCACAGATACGCAGTATTTT.

The CDR3 DNA reads as TGTGCCAGCTCACAGTACGCGGGGGGCTTTGGAGATGAGCAGTTCTTC. The encoded protein is CASSQYAGGFGDEQFF. The chain combines TRBV18 with TRBJ2-1; 8 bases align to TRBD2. Germline values: CDR1 KGHSH, CDR2 LQKENI. J was trimmed by 8 bases and V by 4 bases; bases with no gene match: 13. The CDR3 loop spans 16 amino acids. Full variable domain (remainder filled in from reference TRBV18 and TRBJ2-1): NAGVMQNPRHLVRRRGQEARLRCSPMKGHSHVYWYRQLPEEGLKFMVYLQKENIIDESGMPKERFSAEFPKEGPSILRIQQVVRGDSAAYFCASSQYAGGFGDEQFFGPGTRLTVL.

This chain connects TRBV27 to TRBJ2-1; D is perhaps TRBD1 (6 bases). There are 16 residues in the CDR3. Trimming pared 2 bases from V and 6 bases from J, leaving 17 bases between. The germline gives CDR1 MNHEY, CDR2 SMNVEV (reference sequence). The CDR3 DNA reads as TGTGCCAGCAGTTTAGGGTACAGGGTTTCCACCAATGAGCAGTTCTTC. Translated: CASSLGYRVSTNEQFF.

The chain uses TRBV9 and TRBJ1-3, with no clear D. V lost 3 bases, J lost 0 bases, and 7 bases lay in between. The CDR3 covers 14 residues. Germline-derived CDR1 and CDR2 are SGDLS and YYNGEE. In DNA form, the CDR3 reads TGTGCCAGCAGCGCTACGAGCTCTGGAAACACCATATATTTT. Protein product: CASSATSSGNTIYF.

This rearrangement joins TRBV20-1 to TRBJ2-5; the match to TRBD2 covers 11 bases. The CDR3 has 14 residues. Germline CDR1 is DFQATT and CDR2 is SNEGSKA (reference sequence). V was pared by 7 bases and J by 5 bases, with 9 bases of the junction left unmatched. The CDR3 is CSVSSGGALETQYF. CDR3 DNA: TGCAGTGTTAGTAGCGGGGGGGCATTGGAGACCCAGTACTTC.

The chain uses TRBV5-1 and TRBJ2-1; D remains ambiguous. This CDR3 spans 14 amino acids. The V gene's germline CDR1 is SGHRS and CDR2 YFSETQ. The germline V and J ends were trimmed by 3 bases and 4 bases, with 11 bases remaining between them. DNA of the CDR3: TGCGCCAGCAGCTCTCCATTCTCGTACAATGAGCAGTTCTTC. Translating gives CASSSPFSYNEQFF. The full variable domain, with the rest looked up from reference TRBV5-1 and TRBJ2-1, is KAGVTQTPRYLIKTRGQQVTLSCSPISGHRSVSWYQQTPGQGLQFLFEYFSETQRNKGNFPGRFSGRQFSNSRSEMNVSTLELGDSALYLCASSSPFSYNEQFFGPGTRLTVL.

With regard to this clone: The sample has other DNA sequences that encode this CDR3 too. The chain recombines TRBV3-1 (or the pseudogene TRBV3-2) with TRBJ1-1; TRBD1 matches at 9 bases. J was trimmed by 1 base and V by 0 bases; bases with no gene match: 3. CDR3 length: 16 residues. Germline V lookup: CDR1 LGHDT, CDR2 YNNKEL (reference sequence). The CDR3 here is CASSQELGQGNTEAFF. Here the CDR3 DNA reads TGTGCCAGCAGCCAAGAATTGGGACAGGGGAACACTGAAGCTTTCTTT.

The gene calls are TRBV5-1 and TRBJ1-2; no definite D call. CDR1 SGHRS and CDR2 YFSETQ come from the germline V gene. This CDR3 is 13 amino acids long. The V end was cut by 3 bases, the J end by 3 bases, with 9 bases between. CDR3 DNA sequence: TGCGCCAGCAGCTCCAGTGACTACTATGGCTACACCTTC. Translation: CASSSSDYYGYTF.

This chain connects TRBV4-3 to TRBJ2-5, with 8 bases identical to TRBD2. The CDR3 consists of 16 residues. Germline loops: CDR1 LGHNA, CDR2 YSLEER. Unmatched junction bases numbered 7, after V lost 1 base and J lost 3 bases. The CDR3 spells CASSQASGGWEETQYF. The DNA of the CDR3 is TGCGCCAGCAGCCAAGCTTCGGGGGGGTGGGAAGAGACCCAGTACTTC.

The V call is TRBV14, the J call TRBJ2-1; 7 bases map to TRBD1. Trimming took 2 bases from V and 2 from J; bases not matched to a gene: 12. Germline values: CDR1 SGHDN, CDR2 FVKESK. The length of the CDR3 is 18 residues. The CDR3 reads CASSQLDNPGGTYNEQFF. As DNA, the CDR3 is TGTGCCAGCAGCCAATTAGATAACCCAGGGGGAACCTACAATGAGCAGTTCTTC. The variable domain in full, with the rest retrieved from reference TRBV14 and TRBJ2-1, is EAGVTQFPSHSVIEKGQTVTLRCDPISGHDNLYWYRRVMGKEIKFLLHFVKESKQDESGMPNNRFLAERTGGTYSTLKVQPAELEDSGVYFCASSQLDNPGGTYNEQFFGPGTRLTVL.

This chain links TRBV11-2 with TRBJ2-1, with TRBD2 matching over 10 bases. V lost 7 bases, J lost 8 bases, and 11 bases stayed unmatched. Germline CDR1 and CDR2: SGHAT and FQNNGV. This CDR3 region has 15 residues. The CDR3 reads CASNSGTSVFDEQFF. The CDR3 nucleotides are TGTGCCAGCAATTCCGGGACTAGCGTTTTTGATGAGCAGTTCTTC.

The chain couples TRBV4-1 to TRBJ1-4; D is unclear. V dropped 0 bases and J dropped 6 bases, with 8 bases sitting between them. Germline CDR1 is MGHRA and CDR2 is YSYEKL. The CDR3 spans 14 residues. In DNA, the CDR3 is TGCGCCAGCAGCCAAGATTTAGAAGATGAAAAACTGTTTTTT. Residues: CASSQDLEDEKLFF.

The CDR3 sequence: CATSSEGLIRAEKLFF. CDR3 DNA: TGTGCCACCAGCAGTGAGGGACTGATCCGAGCCGAAAAACTGTTTTTT. The chain uses TRBV15 and TRBJ1-4; D is possibly TRBD1 (5 bases). Germline CDR1 is LNHNV and CDR2 is YYDKDF (reference sequence). The CDR3 extends over 16 amino acids. V was pared by 3 bases and J by 8 bases, with 19 bases between. Drawing the rest from reference TRBV15 and TRBJ1-4, the complete variable domain is DAMVIQNPRYQVTQFGKPVTLSCSQTLNHNVMYWYQQKSSQAPKLLFHYYDKDFNNEADTPDNFQSRRPNTSFCFLDIRSPGLGDTAMYLCATSSEGLIRAEKLFFGSGTQLSVL.